Shown below are 26 T cell receptor beta chains from a single sample sequenced in a study of blood T cell repertoires in COVID-19. Produced via immunoSEQ multiplex PCR; TCRdb's table is partial and in-frame only. The sample lists about 280,000 clones, 85% seen once, with 4.5% to 5.5% in the top ten. Material for sequencing was peripheral blood. All receptors come from a man aged 50 to 60 with active or convalescent COVID-19.

This chain uses TRBV28 with TRBJ2-7; 8 bases are a match to TRBD2. The CDR3 loop spans 16 amino acids. The junction had 15 bases not matched to a gene; V was cut back by 6 bases and J by 5 bases. CDR1 and CDR2 (germline): MDHEN, SYDVKM. CDR3 sequence: CASRPPLSGRRNEQYF. CDR3 DNA: TGTGCCAGCAGACCGCCCCTCAGCGGGAGAAGAAACGAGCAGTACTTC.

The chain couples TRBV12-3 or TRBV12-4 to TRBJ2-7; D might be TRBD2 (6 bases). The CDR3 has 12 amino acids. Trimming left V 7 bases short and J 12 bases short, with 19 bases between. The CDR3 reads CASNLGGGRVYF. CDR3 coding DNA: TGTGCCAGCAACTTGGGGGGAGGCCGTGTGTACTTC.

This chain uses TRBV3-1 (or the pseudogene TRBV3-2) with TRBJ2-7, with 8 nucleotides matching TRBD1. The CDR3 extends over 15 amino acids. The germline V gene encodes CDR1 LGHDT and CDR2 YNNKEL (reference sequence). Germline trimming cut 1 base from V and 5 bases from J; bases unmatched to any gene: 7. The CDR3 DNA sequence: TGTGCCAGCAGCCAAGGGACAGGGAAAGGCCACGAGCAGTACTTC. Protein product: CASSQGTGKGHEQYF.

This chain connects TRBV28 to TRBJ1-2; a possible D gene is TRBD1 (6 bases). In germline, CDR1 is MDHEN, CDR2 SYDVKM. The CDR3 has 15 residues. Trimming pared 5 bases from V and 6 bases from J, leaving 19 bases between. For the CDR3, the DNA is TGTGCCAGCAGTCCCCTGACAGGAACGGGTCATGGCTACACCTTC. It translates to CASSPLTGTGHGYTF.

This sequence joins TRBV28 and TRBJ2-7, with D perhaps TRBD1 (5 bases). The germline V gene encodes CDR1 MDHEN and CDR2 SYDVKM. Trimming removed 6 bases from V and 4 bases from J, with 7 bases in between. The CDR3 has 11 amino acids. The CDR3 DNA reads TGTGCCAGCAGACAGGAGTACGAGCAGTACTTC. Its translation: CASRQEYEQYF.

Comments on this clone: Additional DNA sequences in this sample encode the identical CDR3. The J gene is TRBJ2-7, the V gene TRBV4-1, with 8 bases fitting TRBD1. CDR3 length: 13 residues. V shed 4 bases and J 3 bases; nucleotides not matched to a gene: 2. CDR1 and CDR2 (germline): MGHRA, YSYEKL. Here the CDR3 reads CASSPGGGYEQYF. CDR3 coding DNA: TGCGCCAGCAGCCCAGGGGGCGGCTACGAGCAGTACTTC.

The chain links TRBV19 to TRBJ2-7; the match to TRBD1 covers 8 bases. V was clipped by 4 bases and J by 2 bases; unmatched bases: 4. This CDR3 comprises 14 residues. CDR1 and CDR2 (germline): LNHDA, SQIVND (reference sequence). The CDR3 spells CASSTDRATYEQYF. The CDR3 DNA is TGTGCCAGTAGTACGGACAGGGCTACCTACGAGCAGTACTTC.

The V and J genes are TRBV5-1 and TRBJ2-5, with 10 bases identical to TRBD2. The V and J ends lost 3 bases and 5 bases, in that order; junction bases with no gene match: 7. Per the germline V gene, CDR1 is SGHRS and CDR2 is YFSETQ. The CDR3 is 15 residues long. The CDR3 DNA reads TGCGCCAGCAGCTCCGCTAGCGGGAGTGTGGAGACCCAGTACTTC. As protein: CASSSASGSVETQYF. The full variable domain, its missing parts supplied by reference TRBV5-1 and TRBJ2-5, is KAGVTQTPRYLIKTRGQQVTLSCSPISGHRSVSWYQQTPGQGLQFLFEYFSETQRNKGNFPGRFSGRQFSNSRSEMNVSTLELGDSALYLCASSSASGSVETQYFGPGTRLLVL.

In the case of this clone: At the DNA level, this CDR3 is encoded by other sequences in the same sample as well. This sequence joins TRBV5-1 and TRBJ2-2, with TRBD1 identical over 8 bases. Germline assignment: CDR1 SGHRS and CDR2 YFSETQ. The CDR3 covers 15 residues. Trimming took 5 bases from V and 4 from J; bases not matched to a gene: 7. CDR3: CASSYDRGGTGELFF. CDR3 sequence (DNA): TGCGCCAGCAGTTACGACAGGGGCGGCACCGGGGAGCTGTTTTTT.

This sequence joins TRBV5-4 and TRBJ2-7; 9 bases align to TRBD2. V gave up 2 bases and J gave up 2 bases; unmatched junction bases: 5. Germline CDR1 SGHNT, CDR2 YYREEE (reference sequence). The CDR3 is made up of 15 amino acids. CDR3 amino acids: CASSLSPSGAYEQYF. The CDR3 DNA reads TGTGCCAGCAGCTTATCCCCTAGCGGGGCCTACGAGCAGTACTTC.

The chain is built from TRBV2 and TRBJ2-6; TRBD1 agrees at 7 bases. The trim removed 11 bases at V and 1 base at J, leaving 8 bases unmatched. CDR3 length: 15 amino acids. Germline values: CDR1 SNHLY, CDR2 FYNNEI. Here the CDR3 reads CAGARQGSGANVLTF. The CDR3 DNA sequence: TGTGCCGGAGCTCGACAGGGATCTGGGGCCAACGTCCTGACTTTC.

This chain joins TRBV7-9 and TRBJ2-1; the match to TRBD2 covers 13 bases. Trimming cost V 5 bases and J 5 bases; bases outside gene matches: 15. CDR1 is SEHNR, CDR2 FQNEAQ, per germline (reference sequence). This CDR3 comprises 19 residues. CDR3 in amino acids: CASSAQGLAGRRNNNEQFF. CDR3 bases: TGTGCCAGCAGCGCCCAGGGACTAGCGGGACGAAGAAACAACAATGAGCAGTTCTTC.

The rearrangement joins TRBV6-5 to TRBJ1-3; D uncertain. The CDR3 covers 11 residues. V gave up 2 bases and J gave up 9 bases, with 5 bases separating them. The germline V gene has CDR1 MNHEY and CDR2 SVGAGI. CDR3 amino acids: CASSYAGTIYF. CDR3 bases: TGTGCCAGCAGTTACGCGGGCACCATATATTTT.

V and J are TRBV12-5 and TRBJ1-1; TRBD1 aligns across 10 bases. From germline, CDR1 is LGHNT and CDR2 FRNRAP. The CDR3 is 18 amino acids. J was trimmed by 2 bases and V by 2 bases; bases with no gene match: 11. As DNA, the CDR3 is TGTGCTAGTGGTTTGCAAGCTAGAATGACAGGGGGCAACACTGAAGCTTTCTTT. Protein product: CASGLQARMTGGNTEAFF.

V is TRBV9 and J is TRBJ2-1, with TRBD1 matching over 8 bases. V was pared by 4 bases and J by 8 bases, with 11 bases of the junction left unmatched. The CDR3 sequence is 15 residues long. CDR1 is SGDLS, CDR2 YYNGEE, per germline. The CDR3 region has the DNA TGTGCCAGCAGCCCCCGACAGGGGTGGGGTTATGAGCAGTTCTTC. Its protein is CASSPRQGWGYEQFF. Supplemented by reference TRBV9 and TRBJ2-1, the full variable domain reads DSGVTQTPKHLITATGQRVTLRCSPRSGDLSVYWYQQSLDQGLQFLIQYYNGEERAKGNILERFSAQQFPDLHSELNLSSLELGDSALYFCASSPRQGWGYEQFFGPGTRLTVL.

V and J are TRBV30 and TRBJ2-7, with D possibly matching TRBD1 (6 bases). CDR3 length equals 14 residues. V was trimmed by 5 bases and J by 0 bases, leaving 14 bases between them. Germline V CDR1 and CDR2: GTSNPN, SVGIG (reference sequence). The CDR3 bases are TGTGCCTGGTCTTCAGGGGTGTACTCCTACGAGCAGTACTTC. It translates to CAWSSGVYSYEQYF.

The J gene is TRBJ2-2, the V gene TRBV27, with D perhaps matching TRBD2 (5 bases). The V gene's germline CDR1 is MNHEY and CDR2 SMNVEV (reference sequence). There are 16 residues in the CDR3. V lost 1 base to trimming and J lost 0 bases, with 9 bases between them. The CDR3 region has the DNA TGTGCCAGCAGTTTATTAGGACTGACGAACACCGGGGAGCTGTTTTTT. It is translated as CASSLLGLTNTGELFF.

This clone has just one count. The rearrangement uses TRBV6-5 and TRBJ2-4, with D unresolved. CDR3 length equals 16 residues. Germline CDR1 is MNHEY and CDR2 is SVGAGI. The V end was cut by 4 bases, the J end by 7 bases, with 20 bases between. CDR3 region: CASSSRGGHESNIQYF. The CDR3 DNA is TGTGCCAGCAGTTCACGCGGCGGCCATGAGTCGAACATTCAGTACTTC.

This clone was observed a single time. The CDR3 sequence is CASSPGPLAAQPQYF. The DNA of the CDR3 is TGTGCCAGCAGCCCAGGACCACTAGCGGCACAGCCCCAGTACTTC. The chain couples TRBV5-5 to TRBJ2-5, with 8 bases fitting TRBD2. Unmatched junction bases numbered 14, after V lost 4 bases and J lost 9 bases. Germline V gene data show CDR1 as SGHKS and CDR2 as YYEKEE (reference sequence). The CDR3 spans 15 residues.

CDR3 in DNA: TGTGCCAGCAGTGAGCCGGGACTAGCCTACTACGAGCAGTACTTC. It is translated as CASSEPGLAYYEQYF. This chain joins TRBV2 and TRBJ2-7; TRBD2 aligns across 9 bases. The V gene's germline CDR1 is SNHLY and CDR2 FYNNEI. The ends lost 3 bases at V and 3 bases at J; junction bases unmatched: 6. CDR3 length: 15 amino acids.

This chain joins TRBV10-3 and TRBJ1-1; D gene uncertain. V lost 6 bases to trimming and J lost 1 base, with 9 bases between them. The V gene's germline CDR1 is ENHRY and CDR2 SYGVKD. This CDR3 region has 13 residues. CDR3 amino acids: CAIRAGQNTEAFF. The CDR3, as DNA: TGTGCCATCAGGGCAGGCCAGAACACTGAAGCTTTCTTT.

The chain couples TRBV7-9 to TRBJ2-1; 13 nucleotides match TRBD2. J gave up 5 bases and V 5 bases, and 9 bases lay outside the gene matches. The CDR3 has 17 residues. Germline V gene lookup returns CDR1 SEHNR and CDR2 FQNEAQ (reference sequence). The CDR3 loop reads CASSAGTSGAQNNEQFF. CDR3 DNA: TGTGCCAGCAGCGCGGGGACTAGCGGGGCCCAAAACAATGAGCAGTTCTTC. Filled out from reference TRBV7-9 and TRBJ2-1, the complete variable domain reads DTGVSQNPRHKITKRGQNVTFRCDPISEHNRLYWYRQTLGQGPEFLTYFQNEAQLEKSRLLSDRFSAERPKGSFSTLEIQRTEQGDSAMYLCASSAGTSGAQNNEQFFGPGTRLTVL.

The CDR3, as DNA: TGTGCCAGCAGCGCGGACAGCTATGGCTACACCTTC. It encodes CASSADSYGYTF. The rearrangement links TRBV5-4 to TRBJ1-2, with a possible D match to TRBD1 (6 bases). Germline CDR1 is SGHNT and CDR2 is YYREEE (reference sequence). Trimming shortened V by 4 bases and J by 4 bases, and 8 bases separated the two germline ends. This CDR3 region has 12 residues.

The V call is TRBV29-1, the J call TRBJ2-5, with TRBD2 matching over 10 bases. There are 14 residues in the CDR3. V lost 7 bases, J lost 2 bases, and 7 bases stayed unmatched. Germline CDR1 reads SQVTM; CDR2 reads ANQGSEA. CDR3 nucleotides: TGCAGCGCTGATGGACTAGCGGTACAAGAGACCCAGTACTTC. Protein product: CSADGLAVQETQYF. The whole variable domain, remainder taken from reference TRBV29-1 and TRBJ2-5, is SAVISQKPSRDICQRGTSLTIQCQVDSQVTMMFWYRQQPGQSLTLIATANQGSEATYESGFVIDKFPISRPNLTFSTLTVSNMSPEDSSIYLCSADGLAVQETQYFGPGTRLLVL.

This rearrangement joins TRBV10-1 to TRBJ2-3; D is ambiguous. The CDR3 spans 13 residues. Germline V gene sequence: CDR1 WNHNN, CDR2 SYGVQD (reference sequence). V gave up 3 bases and J gave up 6 bases, with 10 bases separating them. CDR3 DNA sequence: TGCGCCAGCAGTGACTACTCCGGGGATACGCAGTATTTT. It encodes CASSDYSGDTQYF.

The chain joins TRBV29-1 to TRBJ1-1, with TRBD1 matching over 8 bases. Losses at the gene ends were 7 bases for V and 11 bases for J; bases not matched to a gene: 9. Per germline, CDR1 SQVTM and CDR2 ANQGSEA. This CDR3 region has 11 residues. The CDR3, as DNA: TGCAGCGCCCGTGCGAGGACAGGGGCTTTCTTT. It translates to CSARARTGAFF. Variable domain in full (rest from reference TRBV29-1 and TRBJ1-1): SAVISQKPSRDICQRGTSLTIQCQVDSQVTMMFWYRQQPGQSLTLIATANQGSEATYESGFVIDKFPISRPNLTFSTLTVSNMSPEDSSIYLCSARARTGAFFGQGTRLTVV.